This T cell receptor beta chain was captured by sequencing in a study of blood T cell repertoires in COVID-19. Study details: Material from acute and convalescent COVID-19 was sourced from the United States, Italy and Spain.

The CDR3 covers 16 residues. V lost 5 bases to trimming and J lost 4 bases; unmatched junction nucleotides: 11. CDR1 and CDR2 from the germline V gene are MNHEY and SMNVEV (reference sequence). Clones were read by immunoSEQ multiplex PCR, and TCRdb kept only the in-frame ones, dropping some. This table holds over 200,000 clones, roughly 85% found once. Cohort assignment relied on participant-reported clinical history. The rearrangement uses TRBV27 and TRBJ1-2, with 9 nucleotides matching TRBD1. The sequencing sample was made of PBMCs or T cells enriched from blood (not recorded which). This TCR was recovered from a woman aged 50 to 65 who had recovered from COVID-19. The CDR3: CASSPDRGTGIYGYTF. The CDR3 coding sequence is TGTGCCAGCAGTCCAGATCGCGGGACAGGGATCTATGGCTACACCTTC.